Described below is a single T cell receptor beta chain sequence and its context. Its antigen is as yet unknown. The data are from a study of CD8 T cells in Susac syndrome. Whole-study findings and limits: Peak Susac CD8+ clonal expansion occurred in TEMRA cells and active patients.

Trimming cost V 5 bases and J 4 bases, with 11 bases left between them. Germline V gives CDR1 MNHEY, CDR2 SMNVEV (reference sequence). The CDR3 has 13 amino acids. RNA amounts of roughly 0.5 to 1 ug underwent reverse transcription with random hexamers. TCR beta CDR3 was amplified by immunoSEQ multiplex PCR. This amplification extended across 54 Vbeta and 13 Jbeta segments. TCRdb processed the immunoSEQ multiplex PCR reads anew with MiXCR; each CDR3 protein has one entry. The sample has about 130,000 distinct CDR3 sequences, 95% seen once. The receptor was isolated from a human donor with Susac syndrome. The sample taken for sequencing was CD8+ T cells from PBMCs. The chain employs TRBV27 and TRBJ1-2, with a tentative D call TRBD1 (6 bases). CDR3 amino acids: CASSPTGSYGYTF. CDR3 bases: TGTGCCAGCAGTCCAACAGGGAGCTATGGCTACACCTTC.